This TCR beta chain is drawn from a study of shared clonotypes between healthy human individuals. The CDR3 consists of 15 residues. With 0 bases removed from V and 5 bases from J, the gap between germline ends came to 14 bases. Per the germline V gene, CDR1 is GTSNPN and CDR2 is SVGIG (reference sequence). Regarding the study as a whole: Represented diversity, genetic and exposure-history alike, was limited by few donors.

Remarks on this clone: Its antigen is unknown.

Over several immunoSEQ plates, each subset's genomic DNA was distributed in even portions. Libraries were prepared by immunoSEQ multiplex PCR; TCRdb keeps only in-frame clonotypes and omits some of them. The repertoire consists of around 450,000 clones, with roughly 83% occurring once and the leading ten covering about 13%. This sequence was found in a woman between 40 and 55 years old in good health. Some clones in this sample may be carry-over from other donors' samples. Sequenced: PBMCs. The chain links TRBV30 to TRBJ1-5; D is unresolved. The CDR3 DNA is TGTGCCTGGAGTGTACTGGGCCCCCTGCATCAGCCCCAGCATTTT. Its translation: CAWSVLGPLHQPQHF.